Listed below are T cell receptor beta chains from one sample, sequenced in a study of cytomegalovirus exposure and HLA in healthy donors. Data came from immunoSEQ multiplex PCR; TCRdb stores just in-frame clones and leaves some out. This sample yields approximately 41,000 clones, of which 80% to 95% are seen a single time; about 3.5% belongs to the top ten. The sequenced sample was PBMCs. These receptors all stem from a man between 18 and 35 years old in good health and CMV-seronegative. Both conserved end residues are part of each CDR3. The order of the fields is J gene, clone size, D gene, V gene, CDR3 DNA, CDR3 protein. The D gene is left open where the match is weak. The listing skips clone size in some rows; elsewhere it reads once, few, many or a size class.

TRBJ1-1	.	.	TRBV19	TGTGCCAGTAACCCCCAAGGGACTTTGGGAACTGAAGCTTTCTTT	CASNPQGTLGTEAFF
TRBJ1-4	.	TRBD1	TRBV7-9	TGTGCCAGCAGCTTAGAGGCAGGGGGAAAAGATGAAAAACTGTTTTTT	CASSLEAGGKDEKLFF
TRBJ2-3	.	TRBD2	TRBV7-9	TGTGCCAGCAGCTCGGGACTAAGCCTGAGCACAGATACGCAGTATTTT	CASSSGLSLSTDTQYF
TRBJ2-7	.	TRBD2	TRBV27	TGTGCCAGCAGTTTATCGGGCCTGCTAGCGGGAGGCTACGAGCAGTACTTC	CASSLSGLLAGGYEQYF
TRBJ1-2	.	.	TRBV5-1	TGCGCCAGCAGCCCCCGGGACATTGGCTATGGCTACACCTTC	CASSPRDIGYGYTF
TRBJ2-3	.	.	TRBV19	TGTGCCAGTAGTATACTTTCGAGGAGGTCCACAGATACGCAGTATTTT	CASSILSRRSTDTQYF
TRBJ2-6	.	TRBD1	TRBV28	TGTGCCAGCAGACCCGACAGGGCTGGGGCCAACGTCCTGACTTTC	CASRPDRAGANVLTF
TRBJ2-5	.	.	TRBV5-1	TGCGCCAGCAGCTCCGGAGGGGGGGAGGAGACCCAGTACTTC	CASSSGGGEETQYF
TRBJ1-2	.	TRBD1	TRBV5-4	TGTGCCAGCAGACTCACAGGGGGCGATGGCTACACCTTC	CASRLTGGDGYTF
TRBJ1-3	.	TRBD1	TRBV27	TGTGCCAGCAGAAGTGGGGACAGTAGTGGAAACACCATATATTTT	CASRSGDSSGNTIYF
TRBJ1-4	.	TRBD1	TRBV6-6	TGTGCCAGCAGTTCGACAGGGGACACCGAAAAACTGTTTTTT	CASSSTGDTEKLFF
TRBJ1-2	.	.	TRBV7-9	TGTGCCAGCAGCTGGGACTTCGGCTACACCTTC	CASSWDFGYTF
TRBJ2-1	.	.	TRBV5-1	TGCGCCAGCAGCCCAGCGGGTGTACAATCCTACAATGAGCAGTTCTTC	CASSPAGVQSYNEQFF
TRBJ2-1	.	TRBD2	TRBV10-1	TGCGCCAGCAGTGAGTCGAGGAGCGGGGGGCGAGACAATGAGCAGTTCTTC	CASSESRSGGRDNEQFF
TRBJ1-5	.	.	TRBV30	TGTGCCTGGAGTGTAGGGACATACAATGATCAGCCCCAGCATTTT	CAWSVGTYNDQPQHF
TRBJ2-7	.	TRBD2	TRBV5-5	TGTGCCGGGGGTCGGGGGGACCGACTGACGGAGCAGTACTTC	CAGGRGDRLTEQYF
TRBJ2-1	.	.	TRBV9	TGTGCCAGCAGCCAAGCCGAGGTGACTCTAGAGCAGTTCTTC	CASSQAEVTLEQFF
TRBJ2-3	once	.	TRBV7-9	TGTGCCAGCAGCCCTCCCACAGATACGCAGTATTTT	CASSPPTDTQYF
TRBJ2-5	.	TRBD2	TRBV19	TGTGCCAGTAGTCGATCAGTAGCGGGGATAGGGGAGACCCAGTACTTC	CASSRSVAGIGETQYF
TRBJ1-5	.	.	TRBV27	TGTGCCAGCAGTCCCGACAGGAGCAATCAGCCCCAGCATTTT	CASSPDRSNQPQHF
TRBJ2-3	.	TRBD2	TRBV9	TGTGCCAGCACTCCCGGGAGGGGTGGTTTCACAGATACGCAGTATTTT	CASTPGRGGFTDTQYF
TRBJ2-5	.	.	TRBV5-1	TGCGCCAGCAGCTGGGGCCGGGCCCAGTACTTC	CASSWGRAQYF
TRBJ2-7	.	TRBD1	TRBV27	TGTGCCAGCGGCAAGGGGGCAGACGAGCAGTACTTC	CASGKGADEQYF
TRBJ2-1	.	TRBD2	TRBV6-4	TGTGCCAGCAGTGACGCGGGAGGGGGTGAGCAGTTCTTC	CASSDAGGGEQFF
TRBJ2-7	once	.	TRBV4-1	TGCGCCAGCAGCCAAGTGAGAAGCTACGAGCAGTACTTC	CASSQVRSYEQYF
TRBJ2-5	once	.	TRBV7-8	TGTGCCAGCAGCCCGACATCTCAAGAGACCCAGTACTTC	CASSPTSQETQYF
TRBJ1-2	.	TRBD1	TRBV30	TGTGCCTGGAGTTCCCTGGGACAGGGAAGGAACTATGGCTACACCTTC	CAWSSLGQGRNYGYTF
TRBJ1-1	.	.	TRBV11-3	TGTGCCAGCAGCTTAGATTCGGGCAACGGGGGCACTGAAGCTTTCTTT	CASSLDSGNGGTEAFF
TRBJ2-2	.	.	TRBV5-5	TGTGCCAGCAGCTTCCGGAGGGCAGACACCGGGGAGCTGTTTTTT	CASSFRRADTGELFF
TRBJ2-3	.	.	TRBV5-1	TGCGCCAGCAGCTTTCTCGGACAGCGCACAGATACGCAGTATTTT	CASSFLGQRTDTQYF
TRBJ2-1	.	TRBD2	TRBV13	TGTGCCAGCAGCCCAAGGACTAGCGGGGTGTTCAATGAGCAGTTCTTC	CASSPRTSGVFNEQFF
TRBJ1-2	.	.	TRBV30	TGTGCCTGGAGGAACCAGGGTAATGGCTACACCTTC	CAWRNQGNGYTF
TRBJ2-7	once	TRBD1	TRBV5-6	TGTGCCAGCAGCCCGCCGGACAGGGGCGACTACGAGCAGTACTTC	CASSPPDRGDYEQYF
TRBJ1-1	.	TRBD1	TRBV11-3	TGTGCCAGCAGTCCCGACAGGGACACTGAAGCTTTCTTT	CASSPDRDTEAFF
TRBJ1-6	.	.	TRBV9	TGTGCCAGCAGCGCCGCCGACAGGACGAATTCACCCCTCCACTTT	CASSAADRTNSPLHF
TRBJ2-3	.	.	TRBV25-1	TGTGCCAGCAGTGAATGGACGGGAACCGCAGATACGCAGTATTTT	CASSEWTGTADTQYF
TRBJ1-1	.	.	TRBV28	TGTGCCAGCAGTCTCCAGGGAGGAGGCCCGAACACTGAAGCTTTCTTT	CASSLQGGGPNTEAFF
TRBJ2-5	.	.	TRBV5-1	TGCGCCAGCAGCTCCCCAGGGCAAGAGACCCAGTACTTC	CASSSPGQETQYF
TRBJ2-7	.	TRBD2	TRBV19	TGTGCCAGTAGTATACTTGATACTAGCGGGAGACGTTCCGAGCAGTACTTC	CASSILDTSGRRSEQYF
TRBJ2-3	.	.	TRBV29-1	TGCAGCGTTGTCTCAGGGGGCGGGGGAGATACGCAGTATTTT	CSVVSGGGGDTQYF
TRBJ1-5	once	TRBD1	TRBV18	TGTGCCAGCTCACCTACCGGGACAGGGTGGATTCAGCCCCAGCATTTT	CASSPTGTGWIQPQHF
TRBJ1-4	.	.	TRBV7-3	TGTGCCAGCAGCCCCCAGGGTGGTGAAAAACTGTTTTTT	CASSPQGGEKLFF
TRBJ1-5	.	.	TRBV30	TGTGCCTGGAGTGCCACAGGGATCGGTCAGCCCCAGCATTTT	CAWSATGIGQPQHF
TRBJ2-7	once	TRBD2	TRBV15	TGTGCCACCAGCAGAGATGGGGGGGTCTACGAGCAGTACTTC	CATSRDGGVYEQYF
TRBJ2-5	.	.	TRBV6-1	TGTGCCAGCAGTGAATGGGGTGACTACCCCGCCCTAGAGACCCAGTACTTC	CASSEWGDYPALETQYF
TRBJ2-3	.	TRBD1	TRBV7-9	TGTGCCAGCACCCTGACGGGACAGAACACAGATACGCAGTATTTT	CASTLTGQNTDTQYF
TRBJ2-5	.	.	TRBV7-5	TGTGTCAGAAGCTTAGTAGGCAGGGATAGGGAGACCCAGTACTTC	CVRSLVGRDRETQYF
TRBJ1-2	.	TRBD1	TRBV29-1	TGCAGCGTTGAAGCCCCGGGACAGGATAATGGCTACACCTTC	CSVEAPGQDNGYTF
TRBJ2-3	few	.	TRBV27	TGTGCCAGCAGTTTATCGACAGCCTACACAGATACGCAGTATTTT	CASSLSTAYTDTQYF
TRBJ2-5	.	.	TRBV15	TGTGCCACCAGCAGAGATAACGGTTTGGAGACCCAGTACTTC	CATSRDNGLETQYF
TRBJ2-7	.	.	TRBV29-1	TGCAGCGTTGAATCCGCGGATTCCTACGAGCAGTACTTC	CSVESADSYEQYF
TRBJ2-2	.	.	TRBV2	TGTGCCAGCACAGGGGTTACGGGCGGGGAGCTGTTTTTT	CASTGVTGGELFF
TRBJ1-2	.	.	TRBV30	TGTGCCGGCGGGGATGGCTACACCTTC	CAGGDGYTF
TRBJ1-5	.	.	TRBV28	TGTGCCCTAGCTGGGTTGGGTAGCAATCAGCCCCAGCATTTT	CALAGLGSNQPQHF
TRBJ2-3	.	TRBD1	TRBV23-1	TGCGCCCTTTCCCGTTACCCTGACAGGGGACACGGGCATACGCAGTATTTT	CALSRYPDRGHGHTQYF
TRBJ2-5	.	.	TRBV7-9	TGTGCCAGCAGCTTAGGGGAGATGGCCCAGTACTTC	CASSLGEMAQYF
TRBJ2-2	.	.	TRBV19	TGTGCCAGTAGGCGACTAGCCGGGGAGCTGTTTTTT	CASRRLAGELFF
TRBJ2-1	.	TRBD2	TRBV7-3	TGTGCCAGCAGCTTAAGTCAGGCGGGGGGCTTCAATGAGCAGTTCTTC	CASSLSQAGGFNEQFF
TRBJ1-5	.	.	TRBV18	TGTGCCAGCTCACCAGGCTGGAATCAGCCCCAGCATTTT	CASSPGWNQPQHF
TRBJ2-1	.	TRBD2	TRBV5-1	TGCGCCAGCAGCTTCCCTACTAGCGGGAGTTTCAATGAGCAGTTCTTC	CASSFPTSGSFNEQFF